These T cell receptor beta chains were read from a single sample in a study of graft-versus-host responses after intestinal transplantation. Sequencing used immunoSEQ multiplex PCR; TCRdb keeps in-frame clones, though not all of them. The sample includes 85,000 to 130,000 clones, approximately 84% of them seen just once. No antigens are known for them. The sample consisted of unstimulated CD4+ T cells sorted from spleen or lymph node cells, taken before intestinal transplant. The receptor set was obtained from a human donor who received an intestinal transplant. CDR3s include the opening cysteine and the closing phenylalanine or tryptophan. Fields, in order: clone size, D gene, J gene, V gene, CDR3 DNA, CDR3 protein. The D gene is left open where the match is weak. Size is omitted from some rows. Given values are once, few, many or a class for expanded clones.

>few|TRBD2|TRBJ2-5|TRBV5-1
TGCGCCAGCAGTTGGGAGGGGTTCCAAGAGACCCAGTACTTC
CASSWEGFQETQYF
>-|-|TRBJ2-5|TRBV10-3
TGTGCCATCAGTGTTTCCGGGGAGACCCAGTACTTC
CAISVSGETQYF
>-|TRBD1|TRBJ2-1|TRBV7-7
TGTGCCAGCAGCTTCGGGACAGGGTCCTACAATGAGCAGTTCTTC
CASSFGTGSYNEQFF
>-|-|TRBJ2-3|TRBV5-1
TGCGCCAGCAGCTGGGGCCATGGGGAGAACACAGATACGCAGTATTTT
CASSWGHGENTDTQYF
>-|-|TRBJ2-1|TRBV6-4
TGTGCCAGCAGTCCAAGAGAGGGCGATGAGCAGTTCTTC
CASSPREGDEQFF
>-|TRBD1|TRBJ1-2|TRBV9
TGTGCCAGCAGCACCCCCGGGACAGGGGGCAAAGGCTACACCTTC
CASSTPGTGGKGYTF
>-|TRBD1|TRBJ1-1|TRBV7-6
TGTGCCAGCAGCTCCCGGCCTCCAGGGGGCACGCTGAACACTGAAGCTTTCTTT
CASSSRPPGGTLNTEAFF
>-|TRBD2|TRBJ2-3|TRBV27
TGTGCCAGCAGGCGGGAGGCAGATACGCAGTATTTT
CASRREADTQYF
>-|-|TRBJ1-5|TRBV9
TGTGCCAGCAGCGTAGGAGAGGACAGCAATCAGCCCCAGCATTTT
CASSVGEDSNQPQHF
>-|TRBD2|TRBJ2-5|TRBV5-1
TGCGCCAGCAGCTTCAACGGGGGGGCGGAGACCCAGTACTTC
CASSFNGGAETQYF
>-|TRBD1|TRBJ2-2|TRBV11-2
TGTGCCAGCAGCCGCACAGGGGCCACCGGGGAGCTGTTTTTT
CASSRTGATGELFF
>once|-|TRBJ1-2|TRBV5-6
TGTGCCAGCAGCATCCGGGACTATGGCTACACCTTC
CASSIRDYGYTF
>few|TRBD1|TRBJ1-5|TRBV2
TGTGCCAGCAGGGCCGGGACAGGCAATCAGCCCCAGCATTTT
CASRAGTGNQPQHF
>-|-|TRBJ1-4|TRBV2
TGTGCCAGCAGGGTGGACTATAATGAAAAACTGTTTTTT
CASRVDYNEKLFF
>-|TRBD1|TRBJ1-2|TRBV6-1
TGTGCCAGCATCCGGGACAGGGTCTATGGCTACACCTTC
CASIRDRVYGYTF
>once|-|TRBJ2-5|TRBV12-5
TGTGCTAGTGTGGAGGGCTTTACTGGTGGGGAGACCCAGTACTTC
CASVEGFTGGETQYF